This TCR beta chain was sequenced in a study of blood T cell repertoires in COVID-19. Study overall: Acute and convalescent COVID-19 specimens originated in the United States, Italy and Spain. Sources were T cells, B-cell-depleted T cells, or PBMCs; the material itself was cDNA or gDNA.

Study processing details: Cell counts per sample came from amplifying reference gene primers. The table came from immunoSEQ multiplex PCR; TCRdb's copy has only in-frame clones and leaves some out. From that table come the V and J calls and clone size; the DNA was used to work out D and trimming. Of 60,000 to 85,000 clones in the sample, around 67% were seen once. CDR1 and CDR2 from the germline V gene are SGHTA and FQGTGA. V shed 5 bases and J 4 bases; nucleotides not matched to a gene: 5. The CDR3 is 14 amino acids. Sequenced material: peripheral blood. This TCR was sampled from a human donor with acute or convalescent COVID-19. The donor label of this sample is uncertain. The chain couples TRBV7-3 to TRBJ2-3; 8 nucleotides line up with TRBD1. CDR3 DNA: TGTGCCAGCAGCACCCAGGGGGCATCAGATACGCAGTATTTT. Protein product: CASSTQGASDTQYF.